This record concerns one T cell receptor (beta chain) sequence. This clonotype was recorded a few times. Its antigen remains unidentified. There are no base qualities to consult, and no much larger clone falls within one base. This sample was included in a study of response to subunit inactivated influenza vaccine listed by TCRdb under 2018. Turning to the overall study: The study used deep quantitative T cell receptor repertoire profiling to track responses to a trivalent subunit inactivated influenza vaccine. Study-wide findings and limitations: According to the authors, only a limited number of new T cells may be recruited by each seasonal influenza vaccination.

Libraries were prepared through RT-PCR. Sequencing took place on an Illumina HiSeq 2500. TCRdb reprocessing: public reads trimmed at Q25 with fastp, clones called with MiXCR, in-frame beta chains kept. Rows merge per CDR3 protein into single entries with the most common DNA and genes. The table for this sample lists approximately 500,000 distinct CDR3 sequences; 13% of them were counted only once. The top ten constitute around 13% of the sample. Reading the label with the study, this specimen's time point is: more than 35 days after influenza vaccine administration. This receptor was identified in a man aged 45-60 years who received an inactivated influenza vaccine. Donor details come from another sample of the same person, matched by shared clones. This sample comprised PBMCs from blood, obtained about 6 weeks after vaccination.

The CDR3 is CATSDSGTHEQYF. The sequenced DNA is TGTGCCACCAGTGATTCCGGGACACACGAGCAGTACTTC. The chain is assembled from TRBV24-1 and TRBJ2-7, and possibly TRBD1, on 6 matching bases. V is shortened by 2 bases, J by 5 bases, and the region joining them spans 9 bases. CDR1 KGHDR and CDR2 SFDVKD are derived from the germline V gene. The CDR3 spans 13 residues, from the cysteine through the phenylalanine. Left in the record is the CDR3 DNA by itself, 39 bases read in frame from the first base.